The rows below give T cell receptor beta chains drawn from one sample of a study of T cell responses to AZD1222 COVID-19 vaccine. Sequencing used immunoSEQ multiplex PCR; TCRdb keeps in-frame clones, though not all of them. Of around 140,000 clones in the sample, 86% were seen once. Here the sequenced sample was peripheral blood, taken 28 days after the second AZD1222 dose. The receptors were gathered from an adult who received the AZD1222 COVID-19 vaccine. CDR3s include the opening cysteine and the closing phenylalanine or tryptophan. The D gene is left open where the match is weak. Clone size is shown for a subset of rows, as once, few, many or a class of expanded clone.

cdr3_aa,cdr3_nt,j_call,d_call,clone_size,v_call,cdr3_length
CASRETGNAETFF,TGCGCCAGCAGAGAAACAGGGAACGCTGAAACTTTCTTT,TRBJ1-1,.,.,TRBV5-1,13
CASSGREETQYF,TGCGCCAGCAGTGGTAGAGAAGAGACCCAGTACTTC,TRBJ2-5,.,.,TRBV10-1,12
CASMPNAGGYEQFF,TGTGCCAGCATGCCGAACGCGGGGGGGTATGAGCAGTTCTTC,TRBJ2-1,TRBD2,.,TRBV14,14
CASSRGVETEAFF,TGTGCCAGCAGCAGAGGGGTAGAAACTGAAGCTTTCTTT,TRBJ1-1,.,few,TRBV7-9,13
CASTDNSLAYEQYF,TGTGCCAGCACCGACAACTCTCTGGCCTACGAGCAGTACTTC,TRBJ2-7,.,once,TRBV27,14
CASSLKGQGDTYTEAFF,TGTGCCAGCTCCCTCAAAGGACAGGGGGATACCTACACTGAAGCTTTCTTT,TRBJ1-1,TRBD1,.,TRBV18,17
CASSRRDYRYEQYF,TGTGCCAGCAGCCGCCGGGACTACCGCTACGAGCAGTACTTC,TRBJ2-7,TRBD2,.,TRBV14,14
CASRFLGGSYNEQFF,TGTGCCAGCAGGTTCCTCGGGGGCTCCTACAATGAGCAGTTCTTC,TRBJ2-1,.,.,TRBV6-5,15
CASRVREGYNEQFF,TGCGCCAGCAGGGTGCGGGAGGGTTACAATGAGCAGTTCTTC,TRBJ2-1,TRBD2,.,TRBV10-2,14
CASSRQGGETQYF,TGTGCCAGCAGTAGACAGGGTGGGGAGACCCAGTACTTC,TRBJ2-5,TRBD1,.,TRBV6-5,13
CPPSGQGYTGELFF,TGCCCCCCCAGTGGGCAGGGGTACACCGGGGAGCTGTTTTTT,TRBJ2-2,.,.,TRBV10-1,14
CASSQEYRQGVAF,TGTGCCAGCAGCCAAGAGTACAGACAGGGGGTGGCCTTC,TRBJ1-2,TRBD1,once,TRBV4-2,13
CASSWPTSVSTDTQYF,TGTGCCAGCAGCTGGCCCACTAGCGTTAGCACAGATACGCAGTATTTT,TRBJ2-3,TRBD2,.,TRBV5-6,16
CASSYGQAVQYGYTF,TGTGCCAGCAGCTACGGACAGGCGGTGCAGTATGGCTACACCTTC,TRBJ1-2,TRBD1,.,TRBV5-6,15
CAISESTGGVTEAFF,TGTGCCATCAGTGAGTCGACAGGGGGAGTCACTGAAGCTTTCTTT,TRBJ1-1,TRBD1,.,TRBV10-3,15
CASSEFIQLNQPQHF,TGTGCCAGCAGTGAATTTATACAGCTCAATCAGCCCCAGCATTTT,TRBJ1-5,.,.,TRBV6-1,15
CASSIWGLSEKLFF,TGTGCCAGTAGTATATGGGGGCTGAGTGAAAAACTGTTTTTT,TRBJ1-4,.,.,TRBV19,14
CASSLAGYEQYF,TGTGCCAGCAGTTTGGCAGGATACGAGCAGTACTTC,TRBJ2-7,.,.,TRBV28,12
CASSLEQNTDTQYF,TGCGCCAGCAGCCTGGAACAGAACACAGATACGCAGTATTTT,TRBJ2-3,.,few,TRBV5-1,14
CASSQDPQETQYF,TGTGCCAGCAGCCAAGATCCCCAAGAGACCCAGTACTTC,TRBJ2-5,.,.,TRBV3-1/TRBV3-2,13
CASSSTSIETQYF,TGTGCCAGCAGCTCCACTAGCATCGAGACCCAGTACTTC,TRBJ2-5,.,.,TRBV5-4,13
CASSPPGKGNTIYF,TGTGCCAGCAGCCCTCCAGGGAAAGGAAACACCATATATTTT,TRBJ1-3,.,.,TRBV14,14
CASSPLQGWPTEAFF,TGTGCCAGCAGCCCACTCCAGGGATGGCCCACTGAAGCTTTCTTT,TRBJ1-1,.,.,TRBV9,15
CATSGQDRGEAFF,TGTGCCACCAGTGGCCAGGACAGGGGTGAAGCTTTCTTT,TRBJ1-1,TRBD1,.,TRBV24-1,13
CASSYSWGGGGNTIYF,TGTGCCAGCAGTTACTCGTGGGGTGGTGGTGGAAACACCATATATTTT,TRBJ1-3,.,.,TRBV6-5,16
CATSDPQQGILYGYTF,TGTGCCACCAGTGACCCACAACAGGGTATCCTTTATGGCTACACCTTC,TRBJ1-2,.,.,TRBV24-1,16
CASSIFPTPSYYEQYF,TGTGCCAGTAGTATCTTCCCGACACCGTCCTACTACGAGCAGTACTTC,TRBJ2-7,.,.,TRBV19,16
CASSPQGNGYTF,TGTGCCAGCAGTCCACAGGGCAATGGCTACACCTTC,TRBJ1-2,.,few,TRBV2,12
CASSYSQGIAGELFF,TGTGCCAGCAGTTACTCCCAGGGGATTGCCGGGGAGCTGTTTTTT,TRBJ2-2,.,.,TRBV6-5,15
CASSLSSSGGSPLHF,TGTGCCAGCAGTTTATCGAGCAGCGGTGGGTCACCCCTCCACTTT,TRBJ1-6,.,.,TRBV28,15
CATRLDRVNYGYTF,TGTGCCACCCGCCTCGACAGGGTTAACTATGGCTACACCTTC,TRBJ1-2,TRBD1,.,TRBV2,14
CASSERGNEAEAFF,TGCGCCAGCAGTGAGAGAGGGAACGAGGCTGAAGCTTTCTTT,TRBJ1-1,.,.,TRBV10-2,14
CASSLSGPGNTIYF,TGTGCCAGCAGCCTTTCTGGACCTGGAAACACCATATATTTT,TRBJ1-3,.,.,TRBV14,14
CASDQGWKQYF,TGTGCCAGCGACCAGGGATGGAAGCAGTACTTC,TRBJ2-7,.,.,TRBV7-9,11
CAWSVAGNTEAFF,TGTGCCTGGAGTGTGGCAGGGAACACTGAAGCTTTCTTT,TRBJ1-1,.,.,TRBV30,13
CATSRGGTGGSETQYF,TGTGCCACCAGCAGAGGAGGGACAGGGGGCAGCGAGACCCAGTACTTC,TRBJ2-5,TRBD1,.,TRBV15,16
CARQTGSTEAFF,TGTGCCAGGCAGACAGGGAGCACTGAAGCTTTCTTT,TRBJ1-1,.,.,TRBV21-1,12
CASSRGTSGTQETQYF,TGTGCCAGCAGTCGGGGGACTAGCGGGACCCAAGAGACCCAGTACTTC,TRBJ2-5,TRBD2,once,TRBV27,16
CAISGWSGAFNEQFF,TGTGCCATCAGTGGTTGGTCGGGCGCTTTCAATGAGCAGTTCTTC,TRBJ2-1,.,.,TRBV10-3,15